This T cell receptor beta chain is drawn from a study of cytomegalovirus exposure and HLA in healthy donors. 60 Vbeta and 13 Jbeta primers were used in PCR. Assay used: immunoSEQ multiplex PCR; TCRdb lists only in-frame clones, some missing. Among about 150,000 clones, 65% to 80% were seen once, and the ten largest hold over 3%. Turning to this clone: Its antigen is currently unknown.

Regarding the study as a whole: A later analysis linked a missense DCLRE1C variant to TCR beta V- and J-gene trimming.

Trimming cost V 8 bases and J 6 bases; bases outside gene matches: 19. CDR1 and CDR2 (germline): MNHEY, SMNVEV (reference sequence). The CDR3 consists of 16 residues. The V call is TRBV27, the J call TRBJ2-7; 7 bases fit TRBD2. Sequenced sample: PBMCs. This clonotype was sampled from a male donor in good health and CMV-seronegative. The CDR3, as DNA: TGTGCCAGCGGGTTCCCCGATTCCGGACTAGAGGGCGAGCAGTACTTC. This encodes CASGFPDSGLEGEQYF.